This T cell receptor beta chain derives from a study of blood T cells in healthy people across ages. About the study: Template switching recovered approximately one barcoded beta molecule for every two T cells.

Using a J-beta primer mix together with a sample-barcoded 5' primer, a second PCR was run for about 6 to 11 cycles. All samples gave at least 2.5 million CDR3-containing paired-end reads. In TCRdb, the 5' RACE reads were re-called with MiXCR into one record per CDR3 protein. The table records 650,000 to 900,000 distinct CDR3 sequences, 55% to 65% of them present only once. Every donor contributed around 10 milliliters of peripheral blood by blood draw. On this clonotype itself: Its antigen is undetermined.

General observations from the study: A roughly linear age-dependent decrease characterized TCR beta diversity per million T cells.

Sample: blood. This receptor was identified in a man under 40 in good health.

The CDR3 here is CASSQGASTGGSEKLFF. The CDR3 coding sequence is TGTGCCAGCAGTCAAGGGGCTTCGACAGGGGGCAGCGAAAAACTGTTTTTT. This rearrangement joins TRBV2 to TRBJ1-4; 10 nucleotides agree with TRBD1. The CDR3 contains 17 residues. V gave up 5 bases and J gave up 8 bases; unmatched junction bases: 14. Germline V gene data show CDR1 as SNHLY and CDR2 as FYNNEI.